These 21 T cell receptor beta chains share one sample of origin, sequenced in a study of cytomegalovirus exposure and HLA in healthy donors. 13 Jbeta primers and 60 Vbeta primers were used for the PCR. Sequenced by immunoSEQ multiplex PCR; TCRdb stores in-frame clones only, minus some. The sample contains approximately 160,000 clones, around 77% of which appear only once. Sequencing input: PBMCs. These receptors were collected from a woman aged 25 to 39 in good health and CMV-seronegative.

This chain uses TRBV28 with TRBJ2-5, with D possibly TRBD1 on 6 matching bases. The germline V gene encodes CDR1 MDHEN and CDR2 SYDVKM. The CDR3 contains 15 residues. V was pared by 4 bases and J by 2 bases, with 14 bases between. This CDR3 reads CASSSPGAGQETQYF. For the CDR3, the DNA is TGTGCCAGCAGTTCGCCAGGGGCCGGACAAGAGACCCAGTACTTC.

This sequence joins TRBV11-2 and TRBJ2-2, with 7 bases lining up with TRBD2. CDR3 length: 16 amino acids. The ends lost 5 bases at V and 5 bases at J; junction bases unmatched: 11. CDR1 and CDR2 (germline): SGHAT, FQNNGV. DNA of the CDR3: TGTGCCAGCAGCCCCCCCGGGCGGGGGTCAACCGGGGAGCTGTTTTTT. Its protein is CASSPPGRGSTGELFF.

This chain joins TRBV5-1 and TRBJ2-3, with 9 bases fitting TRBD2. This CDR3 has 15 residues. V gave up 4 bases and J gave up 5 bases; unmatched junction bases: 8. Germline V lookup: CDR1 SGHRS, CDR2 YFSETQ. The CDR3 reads CASSVSGSSIDTQYF. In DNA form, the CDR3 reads TGCGCCAGCAGCGTTAGCGGGAGTTCTATAGATACGCAGTATTTT.

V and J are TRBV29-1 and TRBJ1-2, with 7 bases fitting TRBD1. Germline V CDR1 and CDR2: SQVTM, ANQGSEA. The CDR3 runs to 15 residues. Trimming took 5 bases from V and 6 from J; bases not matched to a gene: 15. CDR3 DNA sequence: TGCAGCGTTTCTCAATCTACGACAGGGTTTAATGGCTACACCTTC. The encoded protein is CSVSQSTTGFNGYTF.

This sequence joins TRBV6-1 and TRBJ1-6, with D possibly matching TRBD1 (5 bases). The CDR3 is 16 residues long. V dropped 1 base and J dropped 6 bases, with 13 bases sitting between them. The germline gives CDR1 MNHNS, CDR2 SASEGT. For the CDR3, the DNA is TGTGCCAGCAGTGAAGTACTGGGACTGTCTAATTCACCCCTCCACTTT. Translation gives CASSEVLGLSNSPLHF.

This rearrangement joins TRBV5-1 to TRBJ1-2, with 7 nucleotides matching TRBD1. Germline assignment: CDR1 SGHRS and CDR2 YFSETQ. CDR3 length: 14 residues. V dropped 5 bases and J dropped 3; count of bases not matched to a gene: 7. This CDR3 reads CASRLTGADYGYTF. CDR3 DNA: TGCGCCAGCAGGCTAACAGGGGCCGACTATGGCTACACCTTC.

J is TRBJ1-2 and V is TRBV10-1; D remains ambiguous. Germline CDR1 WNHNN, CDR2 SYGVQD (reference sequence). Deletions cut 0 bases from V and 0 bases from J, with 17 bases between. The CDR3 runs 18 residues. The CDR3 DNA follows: TGCGCCAGCAGTGAGTCGTGGCAGGTTTACAGTTCTAACTATGGCTACACCTTC. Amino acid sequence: CASSESWQVYSSNYGYTF.

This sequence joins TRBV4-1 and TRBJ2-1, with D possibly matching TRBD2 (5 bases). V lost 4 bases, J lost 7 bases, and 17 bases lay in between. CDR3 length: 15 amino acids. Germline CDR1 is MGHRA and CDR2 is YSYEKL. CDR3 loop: CASSPFPQRPNEQFF. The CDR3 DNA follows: TGCGCCAGCAGCCCCTTTCCCCAGCGGCCGAATGAGCAGTTCTTC.

The CDR3: CASSPGTSYEQYF. The CDR3 nucleotides are TGTGCCAGCTCACCCGGGACTAGCTACGAGCAGTACTTC. V is TRBV18 and J is TRBJ2-7; 8 bases fit TRBD2. Germline-derived CDR1 and CDR2 are KGHSH and LQKENI. The trim removed 3 bases at V and 3 bases at J, leaving 1 base unmatched. CDR3 length: 13 amino acids.

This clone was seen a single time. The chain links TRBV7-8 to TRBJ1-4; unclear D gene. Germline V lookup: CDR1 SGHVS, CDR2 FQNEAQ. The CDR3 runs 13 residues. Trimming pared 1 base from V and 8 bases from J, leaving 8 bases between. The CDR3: CASSLGQKEKLFF. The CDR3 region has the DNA TGTGCCAGCAGCTTAGGGCAAAAGGAAAAACTGTTTTTT.

The CDR3 DNA reads TGTGCCAGCAGCCCCCATAGCGGGAGGGAAGAGCAGTACTTC. Its translation: CASSPHSGREEQYF. The chain carries TRBV9 and TRBJ2-7, with TRBD2 matching over 11 bases. The CDR3 is 14 residues long. V was pared by 4 bases and J by 7 bases, with 7 bases of the junction left unmatched. From germline, CDR1 is SGDLS and CDR2 YYNGEE.

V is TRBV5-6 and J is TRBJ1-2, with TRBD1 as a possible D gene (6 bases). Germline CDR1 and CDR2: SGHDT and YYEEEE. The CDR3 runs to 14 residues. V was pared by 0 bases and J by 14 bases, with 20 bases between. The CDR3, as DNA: TGTGCCAGCAGCTTGGGGCAGGGACACGGATTAGTTACCTTC. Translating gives CASSLGQGHGLVTF.

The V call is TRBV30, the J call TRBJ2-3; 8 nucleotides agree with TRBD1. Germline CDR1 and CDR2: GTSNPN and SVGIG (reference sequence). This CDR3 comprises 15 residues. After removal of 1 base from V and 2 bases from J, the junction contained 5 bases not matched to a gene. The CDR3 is CAWSGTGYFTDTQYF. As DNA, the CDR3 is TGTGCCTGGAGTGGGACAGGGTATTTCACAGATACGCAGTATTTT.

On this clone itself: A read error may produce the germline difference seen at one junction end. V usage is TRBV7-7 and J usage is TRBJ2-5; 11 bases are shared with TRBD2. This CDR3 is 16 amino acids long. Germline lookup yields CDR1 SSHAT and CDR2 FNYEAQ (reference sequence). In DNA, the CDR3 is TGTGCTAGCAGCTTAGGGGGGACTAGCGGTCAAGAGACCCAGTACTTC. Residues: CASSLGGTSGQETQYF. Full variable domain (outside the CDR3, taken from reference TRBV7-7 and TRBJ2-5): GAGVSQSPRYKVTKRGQDVTLRCDPISSHATLYWYQQALGQGPEFLTYFNYEAQPDKSGLPSDRFSAERPEGSISTLTIQRTEQRDSAMYRCASSLGGTSGQETQYFGPGTRLLVL.

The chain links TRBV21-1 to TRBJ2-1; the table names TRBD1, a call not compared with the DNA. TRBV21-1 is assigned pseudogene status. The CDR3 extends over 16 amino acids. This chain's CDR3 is CASSHTGGGHYNEQFF. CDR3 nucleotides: TGTGCCAGCAGCCATACAGGGGGGGGTCACTACAATGAGCAGTTCTTC.

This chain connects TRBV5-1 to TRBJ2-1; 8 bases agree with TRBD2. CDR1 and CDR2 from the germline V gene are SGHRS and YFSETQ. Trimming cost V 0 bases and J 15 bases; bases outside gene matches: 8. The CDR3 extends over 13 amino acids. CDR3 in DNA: TGCGCCAGCAGCTTGGCAGCGGGGGTACCTACGTTCTTC. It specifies CASSLAAGVPTFF.

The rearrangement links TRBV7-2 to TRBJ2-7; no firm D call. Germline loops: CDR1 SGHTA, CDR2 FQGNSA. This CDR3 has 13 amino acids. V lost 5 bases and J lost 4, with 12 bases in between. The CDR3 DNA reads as TGTGCCAGCAGCCCCCCCGGGTGGTACGAGCAGTACTTC. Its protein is CASSPPGWYEQYF.

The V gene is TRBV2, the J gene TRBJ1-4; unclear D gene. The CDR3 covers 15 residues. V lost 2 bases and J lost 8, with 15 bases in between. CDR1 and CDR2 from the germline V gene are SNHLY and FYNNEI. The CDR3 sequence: CASSETEGLGEKLFF. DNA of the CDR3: TGTGCCAGCAGTGAAACTGAGGGCCTAGGGGAAAAACTGTTTTTT.

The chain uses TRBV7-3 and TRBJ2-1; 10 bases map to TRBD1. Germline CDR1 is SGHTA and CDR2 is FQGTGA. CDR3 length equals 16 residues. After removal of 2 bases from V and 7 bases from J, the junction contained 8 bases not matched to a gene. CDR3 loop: CASSLGDRGRRNEQFF. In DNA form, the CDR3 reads TGTGCCAGCAGCTTAGGTGACAGGGGGCGTCGGAATGAGCAGTTCTTC.

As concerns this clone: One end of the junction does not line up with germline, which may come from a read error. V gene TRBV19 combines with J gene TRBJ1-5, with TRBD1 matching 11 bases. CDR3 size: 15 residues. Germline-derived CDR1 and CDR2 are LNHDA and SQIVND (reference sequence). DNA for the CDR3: TGTGCCTGTAGGACAGGGGGCTATAGCAATCAGCCCCAGCATTTT. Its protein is CACRTGGYSNQPQHF.

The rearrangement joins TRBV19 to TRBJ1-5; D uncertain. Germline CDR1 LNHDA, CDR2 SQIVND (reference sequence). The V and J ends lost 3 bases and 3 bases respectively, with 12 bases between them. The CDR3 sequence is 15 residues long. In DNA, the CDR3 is TGTGCCAGTAGTATTGCGCGACACCACAATCAGCCCCAGCATTTT. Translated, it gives CASSIARHHNQPQHF.